Listed here are 10 T cell receptor beta chains from one sample, sequenced in a study of blood T cell repertoires in COVID-19. TCRdb's copy holds only in-frame clones and misses some; the assay was immunoSEQ multiplex PCR. This sample has around 180,000 clones, with roughly nine tenths found just once. The sequencing input was peripheral blood. The source of these receptors is a man between 65 and 85 years old with active or convalescent COVID-19.

This chain uses TRBV24-1 with TRBJ2-7, with 7 bases fitting TRBD2. After removal of 2 bases from V and 7 bases from J, the junction contained 16 bases not matched to a gene. This CDR3 is 17 amino acids long. Germline V CDR1 and CDR2: KGHDR, SFDVKD. CDR3 bases: TGTGCCACCAGTGATTCGTCCGGGACTACGTATCCTAAGGAGCAGTACTTC. It codes for CATSDSSGTTYPKEQYF.

The V gene is TRBV5-1, the J gene TRBJ1-6; no reliable D call. V lost 2 bases, J lost 8 bases, and 14 bases lay in between. Germline lookup yields CDR1 SGHRS and CDR2 YFSETQ. The CDR3 spans 15 residues. This CDR3 is CASSLPTGGDSPLHF. The CDR3 DNA reads as TGCGCCAGCAGCTTACCGACTGGCGGGGATTCACCCCTCCACTTT.

There are a few counts of this clone. The V and J genes are TRBV5-1 and TRBJ2-4; possibly TRBD1 for D (6 bases). Germline-derived CDR1 and CDR2 are SGHRS and YFSETQ. The ends were cut back, 4 bases at V and 6 bases at J, with 14 bases in the middle. The CDR3 consists of 14 residues. CDR3 bases: TGCGCCAGCAGCCTAACAGGGATGCCAAACATTCAGTACTTC. Amino acid sequence: CASSLTGMPNIQYF.

CDR3 sequence: CASSPRQGDSGNTIYF. CDR3 sequence (DNA): TGTGCCAGCAGCCCAAGACAGGGTGACTCTGGAAACACCATATATTTT. This chain joins TRBV7-2 and TRBJ1-3, with 7 bases fitting TRBD1. The CDR3 spans 16 residues. Trimming removed 5 bases from V and 0 bases from J; junction bases left unmatched: 7. Per germline, CDR1 SGHTA and CDR2 FQGNSA.

The chain employs TRBV4-3 and TRBJ2-7, with 9 bases lining up with TRBD1. The germline V gene encodes CDR1 LGHNA and CDR2 YSLEER. The ends lost 5 bases at V and 5 bases at J; junction bases unmatched: 4. The CDR3 is 13 amino acids. The CDR3 DNA follows: TGCGCCAGCAGCATCCGGACAGGGGACGAGCAGTACTTC. It encodes CASSIRTGDEQYF.

This chain uses TRBV19 with TRBJ1-3, with no clear D. The CDR3 spans 16 residues. The germline V and J ends were trimmed by 6 bases and 4 bases, with 19 bases remaining between them. Per the germline V gene, CDR1 is LNHDA and CDR2 is SQIVND (reference sequence). The CDR3 sequence is CASSPRRGISGNTIYF. The CDR3 nucleotides read TGTGCCAGTAGCCCTCGACGGGGAATCTCAGGAAACACCATATATTTT. The entire variable domain, with the rest obtained from reference TRBV19 and TRBJ1-3, is as follows: DGGITQSPKYLFRKEGQNVTLSCEQNLNHDAMYWYRQDPGQGLRLIYYSQIVNDFQKGDIAEGYSVSREKKESFPLTVTSAQKNPTAFYLCASSPRRGISGNTIYFGEGSWLTVV.

The rearrangement links TRBV5-1 to TRBJ1-2; D possibly corresponds to TRBD1 (5 bases). The germline gives CDR1 SGHRS, CDR2 YFSETQ. The CDR3 has 11 amino acids. V lost 3 bases, J lost 8 bases, and 8 bases lay in between. CDR3 nucleotides: TGCGCCAGCAGCTGGGCAGGGGGCTACACCTTC. Its translation: CASSWAGGYTF.

J is TRBJ2-7 and V is TRBV2; D is possibly TRBD1 (6 bases). CDR3 length: 15 residues. V was shortened by 3 bases and J by 3 bases, with 15 bases between the two germline ends. The germline V gene has CDR1 SNHLY and CDR2 FYNNEI. The CDR3, as DNA: TGTGCCAGCAGTGACCTGCAGGGGCCTCTCTACGAGCAGTACTTC. Protein sequence: CASSDLQGPLYEQYF.

Turning to this clone: This may stem from a read error, because a much larger clone lies one nucleotide away. The V call is TRBV7-9, the J call TRBJ1-1; the D is unclear. CDR3 length equals 14 residues. The ends were cut back, 1 base at V and 1 base at J, with 7 bases in the middle. Per the germline V gene, CDR1 is SEHNR and CDR2 is FQNEAQ (reference sequence). The CDR3: CASSLGAENTEAFF. Here the CDR3 DNA reads TGTGCCAGCAGCTTAGGGGCAGAGAACACTGAAGCTTTCTTT. The entire variable domain, with the rest obtained from reference TRBV7-9 and TRBJ1-1, is as follows: DTGVSQNPRHKITKRGQNVTFRCDPISEHNRLYWYRQTLGQGPEFLTYFQNEAQLEKSRLLSDRFSAERPKGSFSTLEIQRTEQGDSAMYLCASSLGAENTEAFFGQGTRLTVV.

The gene calls are TRBV2 and TRBJ1-5; 7 nucleotides align to TRBD1. The CDR3 has 17 residues. Germline V gene lookup returns CDR1 SNHLY and CDR2 FYNNEI. Germline trimming cut 0 bases from V and 6 bases from J; bases unmatched to any gene: 11. The CDR3 loop is CASSEARGRGVGQPQHF. The CDR3 DNA reads TGTGCCAGCAGTGAAGCGCGGGGCAGGGGGGTAGGTCAGCCCCAGCATTTT.